This TCR beta chain was documented in a study of blood T cells in healthy people across ages. Trimming at V came to 3 bases and at J to 0 bases, leaving 7 bases not matched to a gene. In germline, CDR1 is SGDLS, CDR2 YYNGEE. The CDR3 is made up of 17 amino acids. A second roughly 6 to 12 cycle PCR used barcoded and J-beta primers. Every sample gave at least 2.5 million paired-end reads containing CDR3. TCRdb reprocessed the 5' RACE reads with MiXCR, giving one entry per CDR3 protein. The table lists fewer than 950,000 distinct CDR3 sequences, about 37% of them singletons. This chain connects TRBV9 to TRBJ2-1, with TRBD1 matching 9 bases. The TCR sequence derives from a man between 18 and 29 years old in good health. Specimen: blood. The CDR3 nucleotides are TGTGCCAGCAGCGCCCCCGGGACAGGGACCTCCTACAATGAGCAGTTCTTC. Translating it yields CASSAPGTGTSYNEQFF. The variable domain in full, completed from reference TRBV9 and TRBJ2-1, reads DSGVTQTPKHLITATGQRVTLRCSPRSGDLSVYWYQQSLDQGLQFLIQYYNGEERAKGNILERFSAQQFPDLHSELNLSSLELGDSALYFCASSAPGTGTSYNEQFFGPGTRLTVL.